These T cell receptor beta chains were read from a single sample in a study of liver allograft versus peripheral blood T cells. MiXCR was run by TCRdb on the reads, yielding one entry per CDR3 protein. The table shows more than 6,000 distinct CDR3 sequences, with roughly 17% occurring only once. These receptors all come from a human patient who had a liver transplant. Some T cells may originate from the graft donor. The CDR3 runs from the conserved cysteine through the conserved F or W. D genes are given only for firm matches. Size values are once, few and many counts, or a class for expanded clones, and some rows have none.

V: TRBV20-1
J: TRBJ1-3
size: NA
D: NA
CDR3: CSASGQGGVSGNTIYF
DNA: TGCAGTGCTAGTGGGCAGGGAGGCGTTTCTGGAAACACCATATATTTT

V: TRBV11-2
J: TRBJ2-7
size: few
D: TRBD1
CDR3: CASSWDRRSSYEQYF
DNA: TGTGCCAGCAGCTGGGACAGGCGAAGCTCCTACGAGCAGTACTTC

V: TRBV5-1
J: TRBJ2-1
size: few
D: TRBD2
CDR3: CASSPKRDYNEQFF
DNA: TGCGCCAGCAGCCCGAAGCGGGACTACAATGAGCAGTTCTTC

V: TRBV28
J: TRBJ1-1
size: medium-sized
D: NA
CDR3: CASSLGGGSENTEAFF
DNA: TGTGCCAGCAGCCTAGGCGGGGGGAGTGAGAACACTGAAGCTTTCTTT

V: TRBV11-2
J: TRBJ1-1
size: NA
D: NA
CDR3: CASSSSWGSTEAFF
DNA: TGTGCCAGCAGCTCCTCCTGGGGGAGCACTGAAGCTTTCTTT

V: TRBV7-3
J: TRBJ1-1
size: NA
D: NA
CDR3: CASSPSTRNTEAFF
DNA: TGTGCCAGCAGCCCGTCGACGAGGAACACTGAAGCTTTCTTT

V: TRBV6-1
J: TRBJ1-2
size: medium-sized
D: NA
CDR3: CASTLGQAGLAAYGYTF
DNA: TGTGCCAGCACCCTTGGGCAGGCAGGCTTGGCGGCTTATGGCTACACCTTC

V: TRBV18
J: TRBJ1-4
size: medium-sized
D: TRBD1
CDR3: CASSQRQGRNEKLFF
DNA: TGTGCCAGCTCACAGCGACAGGGCCGTAATGAAAAACTGTTTTTT

V: TRBV7-9
J: TRBJ2-3
size: NA
D: NA
CDR3: CASSAFEGDTQYF
DNA: TGTGCCAGCAGCGCCTTTGAGGGCGATACGCAGTATTTT

V: TRBV20-1
J: TRBJ1-1
size: NA
D: NA
CDR3: CSARYQGRAFF
DNA: TGCAGTGCTAGGTATCAAGGAAGGGCTTTCTTT

V: TRBV10-3
J: TRBJ1-1
size: medium-sized
D: NA
CDR3: CAISEFPFVRAFF
DNA: TGTGCCATCAGTGAGTTTCCTTTTGTGAGGGCTTTCTTT

V: TRBV18
J: TRBJ1-6
size: medium-sized
D: NA
CDR3: CASSPNGPQVGNSPLHF
DNA: TGTGCCAGCTCACCAAATGGACCCCAGGTTGGGAATTCACCCCTCCACTTT

V: TRBV15
J: TRBJ2-1
size: NA
D: NA
CDR3: CATRELASNEQFF
DNA: TGTGCCACCAGAGAGCTGGCGAGCAATGAGCAGTTCTTC

V: TRBV6-5
J: TRBJ2-2
size: once
D: NA
CDR3: CASSQTGLGTGELFF
DNA: TGTGCCAGCAGTCAAACAGGGTTGGGTACCGGGGAGCTGTTTTTT

V: TRBV7-2
J: TRBJ1-3
size: large
D: NA
CDR3: CASSRMGGPNTIYF
DNA: TGTGCCAGCAGCCGTATGGGCGGTCCGAACACCATATATTTT

V: TRBV20-1
J: TRBJ2-1
size: few
D: NA
CDR3: CSARRRTPDNEQFF
DNA: TGCAGTGCTAGACGCCGTACCCCGGATAATGAGCAGTTCTTC

V: TRBV18
J: TRBJ1-1
size: medium-sized
D: NA
CDR3: CASSSSGSNTEAFF
DNA: TGTGCCAGCTCGTCGTCGGGATCGAACACTGAAGCTTTCTTT

V: TRBV12-5
J: TRBJ1-5
size: NA
D: TRBD1
CDR3: CASGPDRVSNQPQHF
DNA: TGTGCTAGTGGTCCCGACAGGGTGAGCAATCAGCCCCAGCATTTT

V: TRBV2
J: TRBJ1-2
size: NA
D: NA
CDR3: CASSAQAPITGGYTF
DNA: TGTGCCAGCAGTGCCCAAGCCCCTATAACGGGTGGCTACACCTTC

V: TRBV28
J: TRBJ1-2
size: medium-sized
D: NA
CDR3: CASSYGGPGEWNGYTF
DNA: TGTGCCAGCAGTTATGGGGGACCTGGGGAATGGAATGGCTACACCTTC

V: TRBV13
J: TRBJ1-6
size: medium-sized
D: NA
CDR3: CASSLRLGDSPLHF
DNA: TGTGCCAGCAGCTTACGGTTGGGGGATTCACCCCTCCACTTT

V: TRBV5-4
J: TRBJ1-1
size: NA
D: NA
CDR3: CASSMTLNTEAFF
DNA: TGTGCCAGCAGTATGACTTTGAACACTGAAGCTTTCTTT

V: TRBV5-6
J: TRBJ2-6
size: medium-sized
D: NA
CDR3: CASSPPGHKSGANVLTF
DNA: TGTGCCAGCAGCCCTCCGGGACACAAATCTGGGGCCAACGTCCTGACTTTC

V: TRBV19
J: TRBJ1-2
size: medium-sized
D: TRBD1
CDR3: CARCRQGVSFYGYTF
DNA: TGTGCCAGATGTCGACAGGGAGTCTCCTTTTATGGCTACACCTTC

V: TRBV11-1
J: TRBJ1-6
size: many
D: TRBD1
CDR3: CASSLAPGQGNSPLHF
DNA: TGTGCCAGCAGCCTAGCACCGGGACAGGGGAATTCACCCCTCCACTTT

V: TRBV9
J: TRBJ1-1
size: medium-sized
D: TRBD1
CDR3: CASSLQGDTEAFF
DNA: TGTGCCAGCAGCCTTCAGGGGGACACTGAAGCTTTCTTT

V: TRBV7-9
J: TRBJ2-3
size: NA
D: NA
CDR3: CASSLVSDTQYF
DNA: TGTGCCAGCAGCTTAGTGTCAGATACGCAGTATTTT

V: TRBV19
J: TRBJ2-1
size: NA
D: TRBD1
CDR3: CASRGQGRNEQFF
DNA: TGTGCCAGTAGAGGACAGGGGCGGAATGAGCAGTTCTTC

V: TRBV12-3/TRBV12-4
J: TRBJ2-2
size: medium-sized
D: TRBD2
CDR3: CASSLIGLVSGELFF
DNA: TGTGCCAGCAGTTTAATCGGACTAGTTTCCGGGGAGCTGTTTTTT

V: TRBV9
J: TRBJ2-7
size: medium-sized
D: TRBD1
CDR3: CASSVGEQGAGEQYF
DNA: TGTGCCAGCAGCGTAGGGGAACAGGGGGCGGGCGAGCAGTACTTC

V: TRBV9
J: TRBJ2-3
size: NA
D: NA
CDR3: CASSVASALAADTQYF
DNA: TGTGCCAGCAGCGTAGCGTCGGCCCTAGCAGCAGATACGCAGTATTTT

V: TRBV18
J: TRBJ2-1
size: medium-sized
D: NA
CDR3: CASSPRGPDNEQFF
DNA: TGTGCCAGCTCACCGCGGGGGCCTGACAATGAGCAGTTCTTC

V: TRBV19
J: TRBJ1-5
size: few
D: TRBD1
CDR3: CASAKEGQKSNQPQHF
DNA: TGTGCCAGTGCTAAGGAGGGACAGAAAAGCAATCAGCCCCAGCATTTT